The 18 T cell receptor beta chains given below trace back to one sample, sequenced in a study of cytomegalovirus exposure and HLA in healthy donors. PCR was performed using 60 Vbeta and 13 Jbeta primers. The data were produced by immunoSEQ multiplex PCR, yet TCRdb's version contains in-frame clones alone and is incomplete. The sample carries around 150,000 clones, about 86% recorded once. Sequenced material: PBMCs. These receptors came from a woman in her 30s in good health and CMV-seronegative.

CDR3 residues: CASSRLAEGTGELFF. The CDR3 coding sequence is TGTGCCAGCTCTCGACTAGCGGAGGGCACCGGGGAGCTGTTTTTT. The chain has TRBV2 and TRBJ2-2, with 9 bases that match TRBD2. There are 15 residues in the CDR3. Unmatched junction bases numbered 8, after V lost 8 bases and J lost 4 bases. CDR1 is SNHLY, CDR2 FYNNEI, per germline.

The genes are TRBV9 and TRBJ2-7; TRBD2 aligns across 12 bases. The CDR3 is 14 residues long. Germline V lookup: CDR1 SGDLS, CDR2 YYNGEE. The V and J ends lost 4 bases and 3 bases, in that order; junction bases with no gene match: 2. The CDR3 DNA is TGTGCCAGCAGCAAGACTAGCGGGGGCTACGAGCAGTACTTC. It codes for CASSKTSGGYEQYF.

This chain connects TRBV2 to TRBJ2-1, with D perhaps TRBD2 (5 bases). Looked up from germline, CDR1 is SNHLY and CDR2 is FYNNEI. The V end lost 4 bases, the J end lost 12 bases, and 13 bases lay between the germline ends. This CDR3 spans 12 amino acids. The CDR3 is CASSAPLGRQFF. The CDR3 coding sequence is TGTGCCAGCAGTGCCCCACTAGGGAGGCAGTTCTTC.

The chain couples TRBV11-2 to TRBJ2-7; 9 nucleotides agree with TRBD1. The CDR3 is 16 residues long. Germline V gene lookup returns CDR1 SGHAT and CDR2 FQNNGV. The J segment lost 5 bases and the V segment lost 0 bases, leaving 8 bases of the junction unmatched. CDR3: CASSLERGTGPHEQYF. In nucleotides, the CDR3 is TGTGCCAGCAGCTTAGAGAGAGGGACAGGGCCTCACGAGCAGTACTTC.

The chain combines TRBV7-6 with TRBJ2-5, with TRBD1 matching 9 bases. CDR3 length: 16 amino acids. The V segment lost 5 bases and the J segment 5 bases; nucleotides outside the gene matches: 12. Germline CDR1 and CDR2: SGHVS and FNYEAQ. The CDR3 nucleotides read TGTGCCAGCAGCACTCGATACAGGGGGCGAGGTGAGACCCAGTACTTC. Its translation is CASSTRYRGRGETQYF.

This chain uses TRBV6-5 with TRBJ2-2, with 9 bases matching TRBD2. This CDR3 region has 16 residues. CDR1 is MNHEY and CDR2 is SVGAGI in the germline V gene. Trimming removed 2 bases from V and 4 bases from J; junction bases left unmatched: 5. CDR3 protein: CASSYSAGGSTGELFF. The CDR3 bases are TGTGCCAGCAGTTACAGTGCGGGAGGGTCCACCGGGGAGCTGTTTTTT.

The chain is built from TRBV7-2 and TRBJ1-2; maybe TRBD1 (6 bases). Germline CDR1 reads SGHTA; CDR2 reads FQGNSA. This CDR3 comprises 13 residues. The V gene lost 2 bases and the J gene lost 8 bases, with 12 bases spanning the gap. CDR3 region: CASSLSERGGYTF. DNA of the CDR3: TGTGCCAGCAGCTTAAGTGAAAGGGGGGGCTACACCTTC.

This chain links TRBV2 with TRBJ1-2; TRBD1 agrees at 7 bases. The V and J ends lost 6 bases and 0 bases, in that order; junction bases with no gene match: 4. CDR1 and CDR2 from the germline V gene are SNHLY and FYNNEI. The CDR3 runs 14 residues. The CDR3, as DNA: TGTGCCAGCAGGAGGACAGGCACTAACTATGGCTACACCTTC. This codes for CASRRTGTNYGYTF.

This clone showed up just once. V usage is TRBV9 and J usage is TRBJ2-1; 11 nucleotides match TRBD2. The CDR3 consists of 15 residues. After removal of 5 bases from V and 5 bases from J, the junction contained 6 bases not matched to a gene. Germline lookup yields CDR1 SGDLS and CDR2 YYNGEE. This chain's CDR3 is CASSKGLAEDNEQFF. The CDR3 DNA follows: TGTGCCAGCAGTAAGGGACTAGCGGAGGACAATGAGCAGTTCTTC. The complete variable domain, with remaining parts taken from reference TRBV9 and TRBJ2-1, reads DSGVTQTPKHLITATGQRVTLRCSPRSGDLSVYWYQQSLDQGLQFLIQYYNGEERAKGNILERFSAQQFPDLHSELNLSSLELGDSALYFCASSKGLAEDNEQFFGPGTRLTVL.

This chain uses TRBV27 with TRBJ2-5; 8 nucleotides agree with TRBD2. Germline V gene sequence: CDR1 MNHEY, CDR2 SMNVEV (reference sequence). There are 16 residues in the CDR3. Trimming took 6 bases from V and 0 from J; bases not matched to a gene: 9. CDR3 in DNA: TGTGCCAGCAGCCCCTTGGGCGGGGGGTACCAAGAGACCCAGTACTTC. It yields the protein CASSPLGGGYQETQYF.

V and J are TRBV4-3 and TRBJ2-7; the match to TRBD1 covers 7 bases. Germline V gives CDR1 LGHNA, CDR2 YSLEER. V lost 4 bases, J lost 3 bases, and 3 bases stayed unmatched. The CDR3 sequence is 13 residues long. The CDR3, as DNA: TGCGCCAGCAGCCCTGGGACAGACTACGAGCAGTACTTC. It codes for CASSPGTDYEQYF.

The CDR3 protein is CASSLIGAGSYEQYF. CDR3 nucleotide sequence: TGTGCCAGCAGCTTGATCGGAGCGGGGAGCTACGAGCAGTACTTC. The chain joins TRBV5-4 to TRBJ2-5, with 7 bases aligning to TRBD2. The DNA end lines up better with TRBJ2-7; the J call may be wrong. CDR1 is SGHNT, CDR2 YYREEE, per germline (reference sequence). This CDR3 spans 15 amino acids.

The chain couples TRBV28 to TRBJ2-4; 9 nucleotides match TRBD1. The CDR3 runs 16 residues. Germline V gene lookup returns CDR1 MDHEN and CDR2 SYDVKM. Losses at the gene ends were 5 bases for V and 2 bases for J; bases not matched to a gene: 7. The CDR3 spells CASSPSGQGTKNIQYF. The CDR3 DNA follows: TGTGCCAGCAGTCCTTCGGGACAGGGAACCAAAAACATTCAGTACTTC.

The genes are TRBV19 and TRBJ1-5, with D unclear. The CDR3 is 12 residues long. CDR1 and CDR2 (germline): LNHDA, SQIVND (reference sequence). Trimming pared 3 bases from V and 9 bases from J, leaving 9 bases between. The CDR3 DNA sequence: TGTGCCAGTAGTATCCCTCAGCGGCCCCAGCATTTT. As protein: CASSIPQRPQHF.

This chain uses TRBV30 with TRBJ1-1, with D maybe TRBD1 (6 bases). The CDR3 consists of 14 residues. Germline values: CDR1 GTSNPN, CDR2 SVGIG (reference sequence). Trimming cost V 0 bases and J 5 bases, with 13 bases left between them. Here the CDR3 reads CAWSVGGTGTEAFF. The CDR3 coding sequence is TGTGCCTGGAGTGTAGGGGGAACAGGGACTGAAGCTTTCTTT.

This clone has a single count. The gene calls are TRBV19 and TRBJ2-7, with TRBD2 as a possible D gene (5 bases). The CDR3 consists of 16 residues. Germline V gene lookup returns CDR1 LNHDA and CDR2 SQIVND (reference sequence). Trimming shortened V by 5 bases and J by 7 bases, and 24 bases separated the two germline ends. The CDR3 DNA reads as TGTGCCAGTAGTTCCGTTCCGGACTCCCAGGCTCCGGAGCAGTACTTC. Residues: CASSSVPDSQAPEQYF.

In regard to this clone: Germline is not matched at one junction end, which may reflect a read error. The rearrangement uses TRBV7-8 and TRBJ2-7; D not resolved. This CDR3 contains 12 residues. Germline V gene data show CDR1 as SGHVS and CDR2 as FQNEAQ. CDR3: CASSLDLGEQHF. CDR3 nucleotides: TGTGCCAGCAGCCTAGACTTGGGCGAGCAGCACTTC.

The genes are TRBV28 and TRBJ2-1, with 10 bases that match TRBD2. Germline V gives CDR1 MDHEN, CDR2 SYDVKM. This CDR3 region has 18 residues. V lost 7 bases to trimming and J lost 0 bases; unmatched junction nucleotides: 12. CDR3 sequence reads: CASKEGTSVPSSYNEQFF. In DNA form, the CDR3 reads TGTGCCAGCAAAGAAGGGACTAGCGTTCCGAGCTCCTACAATGAGCAGTTCTTC.